Listed below are T cell receptor beta chains from one sample, sequenced in a study of T cell responses to AZD1222 COVID-19 vaccine. TCRdb's table, derived via immunoSEQ multiplex PCR, lists solely in-frame clones and lacks some. Of approximately 88,000 clones listed, about 91% were seen once; the top ten hold less than 6.5%. This material consisted of peripheral blood, taken on day 0 of AZD1222 vaccination. All receptors come from an adult in good health. Each CDR3 is given with its conserved first and last residue. A D gene is named only where the DNA matches it firmly. A clone size is listed for some rows: how often the clone was seen (once, few, many), or a class if it is expanded.

v_gene	len	abundance	j_gene	d_gene	CDR3aa	CDR3nt
TRBV28	14	-	TRBJ2-7	TRBD1	CASSSPTGAGEQYF	TGTGCCAGCAGTTCCCCGACAGGGGCAGGCGAGCAGTACTTC
TRBV6-1	14	-	TRBJ2-7	-	CASSDGGHSYEQYF	TGTGCCAGCAGTGATGGGGGACACTCCTACGAGCAGTACTTC
TRBV19	15	once	TRBJ2-1	-	CASRPYRDAYNEQFF	TGTGCCAGTAGGCCTTACAGGGATGCCTACAATGAGCAGTTCTTC
TRBV4-1	16	-	TRBJ1-1	-	CASSQDLPRVRTEAFF	TGCGCCAGCAGCCAAGATCTCCCCAGGGTAAGAACTGAAGCTTTCTTT
TRBV9	15	once	TRBJ2-4	-	CASSSSSGTKNIQYF	TGTGCCAGCAGCTCGAGCTCCGGGACCAAAAACATTCAGTACTTC
TRBV9	16	-	TRBJ2-1	TRBD1	CASSVEVDRGGNEQFF	TGTGCCAGCAGCGTAGAAGTTGACAGGGGAGGTAATGAGCAGTTCTTC
TRBV18	15	-	TRBJ2-5	-	CASSPPGVGQETQYF	TGTGCCAGCTCACCACCGGGGGTGGGGCAAGAGACCCAGTACTTC
TRBV11-3	15	-	TRBJ2-5	TRBD1	CASSLGPGGEETQYF	TGTGCCAGCAGCTTAGGGCCAGGGGGCGAAGAGACCCAGTACTTC
TRBV18	13	-	TRBJ1-1	-	CASSVVSNTEAFF	TGTGCCAGCTCCGTAGTTTCGAACACTGAAGCTTTCTTT
TRBV6-6	14	-	TRBJ2-5	TRBD2	CASSYSSGEETQYF	TGTGCCAGCAGTTACTCTAGCGGGGAAGAGACCCAGTACTTC
TRBV7-9	18	-	TRBJ2-1	TRBD1	CASSLGLGTGGSMDEQFF	TGTGCCAGCAGCTTAGGGCTGGGGACAGGGGGCAGTATGGATGAGCAGTTCTTC
TRBV11-2	15	-	TRBJ2-3	TRBD1	CASSQPGQGTDTQYF	TGTGCCAGCAGCCAGCCGGGACAGGGCACAGATACGCAGTATTTT
TRBV19	14	-	TRBJ2-1	TRBD2	CASRTSGTRGEQFF	TGTGCCAGTAGAACTAGCGGGACCCGGGGTGAGCAGTTCTTC
TRBV11-1	11	-	TRBJ2-7	-	CASSDIGEQYF	TGTGCCAGCAGCGACATCGGCGAGCAGTACTTC
TRBV4-2	16	-	TRBJ2-3	TRBD2	CASSQGLAGGGDTQYF	TGTGCCAGCAGCCAGGGTCTAGCGGGAGGAGGAGATACGCAGTATTTT
TRBV19	16	-	TRBJ1-1	-	CASSIVLRRGNTEAFF	TGTGCCAGTAGTATAGTTTTAAGGAGGGGCAACACTGAAGCTTTCTTT
TRBV7-3	15	-	TRBJ2-3	-	CASSLTPALTDTQYF	TGTGCCAGCAGCTTAACGCCGGCACTAACAGATACGCAGTATTTT
TRBV7-8	15	-	TRBJ1-2	-	CASSLALVSGRGYTF	TGTGCCAGCAGCTTAGCGTTGGTTAGCGGACGGGGCTACACCTTC
TRBV2	14	-	TRBJ1-5	-	CASSVQGLNQPQHF	TGTGCCAGCAGTGTACAGGGTCTTAATCAGCCCCAGCATTTT
TRBV9	13	once	TRBJ1-5	-	CASSVSDNQPQHF	TGTGCCAGCAGCGTATCAGACAATCAGCCCCAGCATTTT
TRBV18	15	-	TRBJ2-3	-	CASSPARTGTDTQYF	TGTGCCAGCTCACCCGCTAGGACAGGCACAGATACGCAGTATTTT
TRBV25-1	13	once	TRBJ1-5	TRBD1	CASSGQGNQPQHF	TGTGCCAGCAGCGGACAGGGTAATCAGCCCCAGCATTTT
TRBV9	14	-	TRBJ1-2	-	CASSARPRDGGYTF	TGTGCCAGCAGCGCACGACCTAGAGACGGCGGCTACACCTTC
TRBV7-8	14	-	TRBJ2-5	-	CASSFLESQETQYF	TGTGCCAGCAGCTTCTTGGAATCTCAAGAGACCCAGTACTTC
TRBV9	17	-	TRBJ2-2	-	CASSPRGAGTNTGELFF	TGTGCCAGCAGCCCAAGGGGGGCAGGGACGAACACCGGGGAGCTGTTTTTT
TRBV12-3/TRBV12-4	12	-	TRBJ2-3	-	CASSLGVDTQYF	TGTGCCAGCAGTTTAGGCGTAGATACGCAGTATTTT
TRBV5-1	17	-	TRBJ1-2	TRBD1	CASSLERDRKGNYGYTF	TGCGCCAGCAGCTTGGAAAGGGACAGAAAAGGTAACTATGGCTACACCTTC
TRBV9	16	-	TRBJ2-7	TRBD2	CASSVVPREKVYEQYF	TGTGCCAGCAGCGTAGTTCCGCGGGAGAAGGTTTACGAGCAGTACTTC
TRBV9	16	-	TRBJ2-1	-	CASSVAGGGPDNEQFF	TGTGCCAGCAGCGTAGCTGGTGGCGGACCGGACAATGAGCAGTTCTTC
TRBV7-9	16	-	TRBJ2-7	TRBD1	CASSKPWDRGFHEQYF	TGTGCCAGCAGCAAACCCTGGGACAGGGGTTTCCACGAGCAGTACTTC
TRBV9	19	-	TRBJ2-6	TRBD2	CASSFPRGGGNSGANVLTF	TGTGCCAGCAGCTTCCCCCGGGGGGGCGGAAACTCTGGGGCCAACGTCCTGACTTTC
TRBV19	15	-	TRBJ2-7	TRBD1	CASSIEDRGPYEQYF	TGTGCCAGTAGTATTGAGGACAGGGGGCCCTACGAGCAGTACTTC
TRBV11-2	16	-	TRBJ2-7	-	CASSLGPAGSSYEQYF	TGTGCCAGCAGCCTAGGACCCGCTGGGTCCTCCTACGAGCAGTACTTC
TRBV19	14	-	TRBJ1-3	-	CAASDRVSGNTIYF	TGTGCAGCCTCAGATAGAGTCTCTGGAAACACCATATATTTT
TRBV10-3	14	once	TRBJ2-1	TRBD2	CAITELAGVNEQFF	TGTGCCATCACCGAGCTAGCGGGAGTTAATGAGCAGTTCTTC
TRBV2	15	-	TRBJ1-6	-	CASSEVQGNNSPLHF	TGTGCCAGCAGTGAAGTCCAGGGGAATAATTCACCCCTCCACTTT
TRBV6-2/TRBV6-3	15	-	TRBJ1-1	TRBD1	CASSFGTGSDTEAFF	TGTGCCAGCAGTTTCGGGACAGGGTCGGACACTGAAGCTTTCTTT
TRBV19	15	-	TRBJ1-1	-	CASTWGDLSNTEAFF	TGTGCCAGTACTTGGGGGGATTTGTCGAACACTGAAGCTTTCTTT
TRBV2	15	-	TRBJ2-7	TRBD1	CASRDPGQGAGEQYF	TGTGCCAGCAGGGATCCGGGACAGGGGGCTGGCGAGCAGTACTTC
TRBV18	13	-	TRBJ2-7	TRBD2	CASRRAGDGEQYF	TGTGCCAGCAGACGGGCGGGAGACGGCGAGCAGTACTTC
TRBV18	16	-	TRBJ2-3	TRBD1	CASSPPDRGYTDTQYF	TGTGCCAGCTCACCACCGGACAGGGGGTACACAGATACGCAGTATTTT
TRBV19	12	few	TRBJ2-1	-	CASSMTRAGQFF	TGTGCCAGTAGTATGACGAGGGCCGGGCAGTTCTTC
TRBV28	15	-	TRBJ1-2	-	CASKSWDQLVYGYTF	TGTGCCAGCAAATCCTGGGATCAGCTAGTCTATGGCTACACCTTC
TRBV7-2	12	-	TRBJ2-1	-	CASSLHYNEQFF	TGTGCCAGCAGCTTACACTACAATGAGCAGTTCTTC
TRBV15	13	-	TRBJ2-7	TRBD2	CATRLAGGYEQYF	TGTGCCACCAGACTAGCGGGAGGCTACGAGCAGTACTTC
TRBV24-1	15	-	TRBJ2-7	TRBD1	CATSDTGTGDYEQYF	TGTGCCACCAGTGATACCGGGACAGGGGACTACGAGCAGTACTTC
TRBV24-1	15	-	TRBJ2-7	-	CATSGTGDRSYEQYF	TGTGCCACCAGTGGAACGGGGGACCGGTCCTACGAGCAGTACTTC
TRBV10-3	15	-	TRBJ2-1	TRBD1	CAISESGGFGNEQFF	TGTGCCATCAGTGAGTCAGGGGGCTTTGGCAATGAGCAGTTCTTC
TRBV28	14	-	TRBJ2-1	TRBD1	CASSWGQTYNEQFF	TGTGCCAGCAGTTGGGGACAGACCTACAATGAGCAGTTCTTC
TRBV7-9	16	-	TRBJ2-5	-	CASSRGPRGAMETQYF	TGTGCCAGCAGCCGGGGCCCTAGGGGGGCCATGGAGACCCAGTACTTC
TRBV28	14	-	TRBJ2-1	-	CASSPLGRANEQFF	TGTGCCAGCAGTCCTCTAGGACGGGCCAATGAGCAGTTCTTC
TRBV7-2	15	once	TRBJ1-3	-	CASSLTGDSGNTIYF	TGTGCCAGCAGCTTGACGGGAGACTCTGGAAACACCATATATTTT
TRBV6-5	13	-	TRBJ2-7	-	CASSSNPGYEQYF	TGTGCCAGCAGTTCAAACCCAGGCTACGAGCAGTACTTC
TRBV30	13	-	TRBJ2-2	-	CAWSPPSTGELFF	TGTGCCTGGAGTCCCCCCAGCACCGGGGAGCTGTTTTTT
TRBV11-3	14	-	TRBJ2-1	-	CASSSAPAGSLLFF	TGTGCCAGCAGCTCCGCCCCCGCAGGGAGCCTCTTGTTCTTC
TRBV6-5	13	few	TRBJ1-2	-	CASSTDVVYGYTF	TGTGCCAGCAGTACCGACGTGGTCTATGGCTACACCTTC